A selection of T cell receptor beta chains follows, all from one sample in a study of neurological immune-mediated disorders. TCRdb re-called the 5' RACE reads through MiXCR, storing one row per CDR3 protein. Among approximately 85,000 distinct CDR3 sequences listed, about 4.3% were seen once. Input material: PBMCs. The receptors come from a woman in her fifties or sixties with multiple sclerosis. The CDR3 runs from the conserved cysteine through the conserved F or W. D genes are given only for firm matches. Expanded clones get a size class; other rows say once, few or many, or leave the size out.

clone_size j_call v_call d_call cdr3_aa cdr3_nt
many TRBJ1-6 TRBV20-1 - CSARPDRSSYNSPLHF TGCAGTGCTAGACCTGACAGGAGCTCCTATAATTCACCCCTCCACTTT
many TRBJ2-3 TRBV6-5 - CASSYSGGPGSSAQYF TGTGCCAGCAGTTACTCGGGGGGGCCTGGCTCCTCTGCGCAGTATTTT
many TRBJ1-1 TRBV7-8 TRBD1 CASSVTGGVFEAFF TGTGCCAGCAGCGTCACAGGGGGTGTCTTTGAAGCTTTCTTT
many TRBJ1-2 TRBV12-3/TRBV12-4 - CASSSQGLDGYTF TGTGCCAGCAGTTCACAGGGATTAGATGGCTACACCTTC
many TRBJ1-5 TRBV5-5 - CASSPDQLIQSNQPQHF TGTGCCAGCAGCCCGGACCAGCTAATACAGAGTAATCAGCCCCAGCATTTT
few TRBJ2-5 TRBV18 - CASSPAGETQYF TGTGCCAGCTCACCAGCGGGAGAGACCCAGTACTTC
many TRBJ2-5 TRBV29-1 TRBD1 CSVKQGISSETQYF TGCAGCGTCAAACAGGGGATCTCTTCAGAGACCCAGTACTTC
many TRBJ2-1 TRBV9 TRBD2 CASSVASGGAGYNEQFF TGTGCCAGCAGCGTAGCCAGCGGGGGGGCAGGCTACAATGAGCAGTTCTTC
many TRBJ1-4 TRBV4-2 - CASSQDVVTSEKLFF TGTGCCAGCAGCCAAGATGTCGTGACCTCTGAAAAACTGTTTTTT
- TRBJ2-7 TRBV27 - CASSLGARSYEQYF TGTGCCAGCAGTCTGGGGGCGCGGTCCTACGAGCAGTACTTC
many TRBJ1-6 TRBV12-3/TRBV12-4 - CASSLGDRRSSPLHF TGTGCCAGCAGTTTGGGCGACAGGCGAAGTTCACCCCTCCACTTT
many TRBJ2-7 TRBV28 - CASSMGRASTYEQYF TGTGCCAGCAGCATGGGCCGGGCCAGTACCTACGAGCAGTACTTC
many TRBJ2-1 TRBV27 - CASSLRNNEQFF TGTGCCAGCAGTCTTCGGAACAATGAGCAGTTCTTC
many TRBJ2-1 TRBV25-1 TRBD2 CASSGARGVYNEQFF TGTGCCAGCAGTGGTGCGCGGGGGGTATACAATGAGCAGTTCTTC
many TRBJ2-5 TRBV7-9 TRBD1 CASTTGTGGQETQYF TGTGCCAGCACTACTGGGACAGGGGGTCAAGAGACCCAGTACTTC
many TRBJ2-1 TRBV5-1 TRBD2 CASSRTSGGANEQFF TGCGCCAGCAGCCGTACTAGCGGGGGGGCCAATGAGCAGTTCTTC
many TRBJ2-3 TRBV3-1 - CASSQVGTDTQYF TGTGCCAGCAGCCAAGTGGGCACAGATACGCAGTATTTT
- TRBJ1-6 TRBV20-1 - CSARDLGTSQSALHF TGCAGTGCTAGAGATCTGGGGACAAGCCAATCAGCCCTCCACTTT
many TRBJ2-2 TRBV5-5 TRBD2 CASSPTAGTTLAGELFF TGTGCCAGCAGCCCTACCGCCGGGACTACATTGGCCGGGGAGCTGTTTTTT
many TRBJ1-2 TRBV7-8 TRBD1 CASSGTGVGYTF TGTGCCAGCAGCGGAACAGGGGTGGGCTACACCTTC
- TRBJ2-1 TRBV14 - CASSQDQGNNEQFF TGTGCCAGCAGCCAGGATCAGGGAAACAATGAGCAGTTCTTC
many TRBJ2-3 TRBV5-1 TRBD2 CASSLVAGFGTDTQYF TGCGCCAGCAGCCTAGTAGCGGGGTTTGGCACAGATACGCAGTATTTT
many TRBJ1-5 TRBV25-1 - CASSDMINQPQHF TGTGCCAGCAGTGACATGATCAATCAGCCCCAGCATTTT
many TRBJ2-2 TRBV29-1 - CSVGRQNGELFF TGCAGCGTCGGCAGACAGAACGGGGAGCTGTTTTTT
many TRBJ1-6 TRBV5-1 TRBD1 CASSLTGDRGDSPLHF TGCGCCAGCAGCTTGACCGGGGACAGGGGAGATTCACCCCTCCACTTT
few TRBJ2-7 TRBV7-6 TRBD1 CASSSQAGGLSYEQYF TGTGCCAGCAGCTCCCAGGCAGGGGGCCTCTCCTACGAGCAGTACTTC
many TRBJ1-5 TRBV5-1 - CASSLLGSSNQPQHF TGCGCCAGCAGTTTGCTGGGTAGCAGCAATCAGCCCCAGCATTTT
many TRBJ2-5 TRBV12-3/TRBV12-4 TRBD1 CASTRQGGETQYF TGTGCCAGCACCCGACAGGGTGGGGAGACCCAGTACTTC
- TRBJ2-2 TRBV5-6 TRBD1 CASSGRQGYTGELFF TGTGCCAGCAGCGGCCGACAGGGTTACACCGGGGAGCTGTTTTTT
- TRBJ2-1 TRBV12-3/TRBV12-4 TRBD1 CASSQTGGFKNEQFF TGTGCCAGCAGCCAGACAGGGGGGTTCAAAAATGAGCAGTTCTTC
many TRBJ1-1 TRBV10-3 - CAINDGNTEAFF TGTGCCATCAATGACGGGAACACTGAAGCTTTCTTT
many TRBJ2-2 TRBV5-1 - CASSSATANTGELFF TGCGCCAGCAGCTCAGCGACAGCGAACACCGGGGAGCTGTTTTTT
many TRBJ1-5 TRBV5-1 TRBD1 CASSAAGGNNQPQHF TGCGCCAGCAGCGCCGCAGGGGGTAACAATCAGCCCCAGCATTTT
many TRBJ2-3 TRBV5-1 TRBD2 CASSSGLAGGRGSTDTQYF TGCGCCAGCAGCTCGGGACTAGCGGGGGGCCGGGGCTCCACAGATACGCAGTATTTT
many TRBJ1-1 TRBV5-6 - CASSRNPLPEAFF TGTGCCAGCAGCCGTAATCCGCTACCTGAAGCTTTCTTT
many TRBJ1-2 TRBV20-1 TRBD1 CSARTHPGQGFGYTF TGCAGTGCTAGAACTCACCCGGGACAGGGTTTTGGCTACACCTTC
few TRBJ2-2 TRBV29-1 TRBD1 CSGRDRVTGGELFF TGCAGCGGCCGGGACAGGGTCACAGGCGGGGAGCTGTTTTTT
many TRBJ2-7 TRBV20-1 TRBD1 CSARDPLQGATYEQYF TGCAGTGCTAGAGATCCCCTCCAGGGGGCGACCTACGAGCAGTACTTC
many TRBJ2-2 TRBV5-1 TRBD1 CASNRDRANTGELFF TGCGCCAGCAACCGGGACAGGGCGAACACCGGGGAGCTGTTTTTT
many TRBJ2-3 TRBV5-1 - CASSLGDHTQYF TGCGCCAGCAGCTTGGGGGACCATACGCAGTATTTT
many TRBJ1-3 TRBV20-1 - CSARELGNTIYF TGCAGTGCTAGAGAACTGGGAAACACCATATATTTT
many TRBJ2-1 TRBV29-1 - CSVVWTGNEQFF TGCAGCGTTGTATGGACTGGCAATGAGCAGTTCTTC
many TRBJ1-5 TRBV7-2 TRBD1 CASSPAGQGAQPQHF TGTGCCAGCAGCCCAGCGGGACAGGGGGCCCAGCCCCAGCATTTT
- TRBJ2-7 TRBV3-1 - CASQEGGTYEQYF TGTGCCAGCCAAGAGGGGGGGACCTACGAGCAGTACTTC
many TRBJ1-5 TRBV20-1 - CSALGGSNQPQHF TGCAGTGCTCTAGGGGGTAGCAATCAGCCCCAGCATTTT